This T cell receptor beta chain was captured by sequencing in a study of T cell responses to AZD1222 COVID-19 vaccine. Libraries were prepared by immunoSEQ multiplex PCR; TCRdb keeps only in-frame clonotypes and omits some of them. The sample includes more than 85,000 clones, 88% of them seen just once. This clone turned up a few times. The germline CDR1 and CDR2 sequences are MDHEN and SYDVKM. The V gene lost 1 base and the J gene lost 3 bases, with 15 bases spanning the gap. The CDR3 covers 16 residues. The receptor's source is an adult in good health. The sample was peripheral blood, taken on day 0 of AZD1222 vaccination. The chain is built from TRBV28 and TRBJ1-2; perhaps TRBD1 as D (5 bases). The DNA for the CDR3 is TGTGCCAGCAGTTTATTAGCAGGGCGTCGTCACTATGGCTACACCTTC. It translates to CASSLLAGRRHYGYTF.